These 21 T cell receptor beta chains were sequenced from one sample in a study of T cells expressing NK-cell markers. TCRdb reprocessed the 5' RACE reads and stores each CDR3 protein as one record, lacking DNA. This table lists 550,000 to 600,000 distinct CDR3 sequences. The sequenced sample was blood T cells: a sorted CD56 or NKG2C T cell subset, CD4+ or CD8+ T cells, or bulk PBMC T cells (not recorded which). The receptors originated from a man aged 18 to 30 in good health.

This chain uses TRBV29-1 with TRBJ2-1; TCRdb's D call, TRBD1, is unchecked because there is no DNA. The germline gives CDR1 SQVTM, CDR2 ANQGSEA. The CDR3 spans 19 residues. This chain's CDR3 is CSVVSYRQGSVQVYNEQFF.

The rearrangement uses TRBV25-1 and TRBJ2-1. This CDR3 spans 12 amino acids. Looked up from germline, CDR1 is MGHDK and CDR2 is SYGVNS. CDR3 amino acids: CASSAKGHEQFF.

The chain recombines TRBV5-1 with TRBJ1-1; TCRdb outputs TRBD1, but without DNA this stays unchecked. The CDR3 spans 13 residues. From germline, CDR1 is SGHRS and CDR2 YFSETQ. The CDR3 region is CASSPPQDTEAFF.

The CDR3 here is CASSLGRLSQETQYF. V usage is TRBV5-6 and J usage is TRBJ2-5; TCRdb calls TRBD1, which cannot be checked without DNA. The CDR3 contains 15 residues. Germline V gene sequence: CDR1 SGHDT, CDR2 YYEEEE.

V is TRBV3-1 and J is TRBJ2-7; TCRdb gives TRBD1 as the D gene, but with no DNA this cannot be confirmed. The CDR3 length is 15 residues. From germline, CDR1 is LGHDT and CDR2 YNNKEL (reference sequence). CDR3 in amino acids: CASSQVPQGGYEQYF.

The CDR3 here is CASSLLDRGYEQYF. This sequence joins TRBV11-2 and TRBJ2-7; the TCRdb call, TRBD1, lacks DNA for checking. The CDR3 runs 14 residues. Germline CDR1 SGHAT, CDR2 FQNNGV.

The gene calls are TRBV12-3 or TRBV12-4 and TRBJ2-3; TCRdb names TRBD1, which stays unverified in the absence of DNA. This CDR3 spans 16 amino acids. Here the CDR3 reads CASSLGQGPGTDTQYF.

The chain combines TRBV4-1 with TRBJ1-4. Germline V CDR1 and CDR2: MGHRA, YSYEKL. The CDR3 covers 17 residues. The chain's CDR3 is CASSQDAGGGRNEKLFF.

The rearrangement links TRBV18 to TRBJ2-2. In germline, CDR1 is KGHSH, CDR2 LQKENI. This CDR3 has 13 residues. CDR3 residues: CASSTAGTGELFF.

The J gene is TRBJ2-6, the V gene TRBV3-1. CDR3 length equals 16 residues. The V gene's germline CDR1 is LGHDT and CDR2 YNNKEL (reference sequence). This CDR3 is CASSPWTSSGANVLTF.

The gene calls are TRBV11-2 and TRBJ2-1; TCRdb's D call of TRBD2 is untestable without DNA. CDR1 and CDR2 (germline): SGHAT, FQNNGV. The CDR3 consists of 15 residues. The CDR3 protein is CASSFKSSPYNEQFF.

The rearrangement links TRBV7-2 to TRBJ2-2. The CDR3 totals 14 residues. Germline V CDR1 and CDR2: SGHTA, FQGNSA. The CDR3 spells CASKEMQNTGELFF.

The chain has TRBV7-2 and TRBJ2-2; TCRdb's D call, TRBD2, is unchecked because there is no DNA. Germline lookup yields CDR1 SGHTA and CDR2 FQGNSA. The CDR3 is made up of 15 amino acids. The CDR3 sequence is CASSLVGGRTGELFF.

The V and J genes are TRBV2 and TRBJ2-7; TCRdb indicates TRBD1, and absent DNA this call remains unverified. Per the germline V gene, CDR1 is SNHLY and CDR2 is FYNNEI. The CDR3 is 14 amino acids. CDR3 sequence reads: CASRPGTAPNEQYF.

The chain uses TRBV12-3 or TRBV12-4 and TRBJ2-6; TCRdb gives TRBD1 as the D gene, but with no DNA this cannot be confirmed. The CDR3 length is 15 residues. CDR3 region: CASSFRGTGANVLTF.

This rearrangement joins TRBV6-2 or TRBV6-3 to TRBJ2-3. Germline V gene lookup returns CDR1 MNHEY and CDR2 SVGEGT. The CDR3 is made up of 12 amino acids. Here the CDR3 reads CASRWPADTQYF.

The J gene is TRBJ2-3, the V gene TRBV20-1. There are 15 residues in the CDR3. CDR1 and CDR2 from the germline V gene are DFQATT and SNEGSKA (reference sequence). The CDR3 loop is CSASVFGASTDTQYF.

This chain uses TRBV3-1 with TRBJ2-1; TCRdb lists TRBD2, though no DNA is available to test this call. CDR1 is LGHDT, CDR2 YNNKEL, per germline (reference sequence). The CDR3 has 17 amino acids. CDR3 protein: CASSQGLGGVLNNEQFF.

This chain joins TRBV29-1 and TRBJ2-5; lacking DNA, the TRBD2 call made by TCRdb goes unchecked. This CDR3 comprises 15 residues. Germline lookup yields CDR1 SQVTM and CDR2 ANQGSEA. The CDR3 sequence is CSLPREETWQETQYF.

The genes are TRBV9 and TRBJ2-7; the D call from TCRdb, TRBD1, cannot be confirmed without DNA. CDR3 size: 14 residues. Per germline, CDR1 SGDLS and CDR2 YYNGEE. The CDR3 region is CASSGGQFTYEQYF. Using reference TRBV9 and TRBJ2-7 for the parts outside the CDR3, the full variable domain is DSGVTQTPKHLITATGQRVTLRCSPRSGDLSVYWYQQSLDQGLQFLIQYYNGEERAKGNILERFSAQQFPDLHSELNLSSLELGDSALYFCASSGGQFTYEQYFGPGTRLTVT.

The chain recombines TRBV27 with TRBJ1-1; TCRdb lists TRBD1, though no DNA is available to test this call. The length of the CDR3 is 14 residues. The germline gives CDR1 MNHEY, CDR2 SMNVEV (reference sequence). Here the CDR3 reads CASRWTGENTEAFF.